A single sample gave rise to the 4 T cell receptor beta chains below, sequenced in a study of OX40 agonist ivuxolimab in advanced cancers. The protocol was immunoSEQ multiplex PCR, while the TCRdb copy is restricted to in-frame clones and leaves out a portion. In the table there are about 82,000 clones, roughly 83% of which are singletons. The specimen comprised CD4+ or CD8+ T cells sorted from blood, sampled in a trial of the OX40 agonist ivuxolimab. Receptor source: an adult with an advanced solid tumor such as melanoma, head and neck, liver or kidney cancer.

V usage is TRBV7-2 and J usage is TRBJ2-6; D not resolved. V gave up 5 bases and J gave up 5 bases, with 22 bases separating them. The CDR3 has 18 amino acids. CDR1 is SGHTA, CDR2 FQGNSA, per germline. In DNA, the CDR3 is TGTGCCAGCAGCCAGCCCCTGAGACGACAAAGTCGGGCCAACGTCCTGACTTTC. Residues: CASSQPLRRQSRANVLTF.

J is TRBJ1-1 and V is TRBV7-2, with 8 bases identical to TRBD1. V was clipped by 4 bases and J by 9 bases; unmatched bases: 13. CDR3 size: 15 residues. CDR1 is SGHTA, CDR2 FQGNSA, per germline. CDR3 residues: CASSYLFGQGPQAFF. The CDR3 coding sequence is TGTGCCAGCAGCTACCTCTTCGGACAGGGTCCCCAAGCTTTCTTT.

V gene TRBV7-2 combines with J gene TRBJ1-2; 7 nucleotides match TRBD1. The junction had 0 bases not matched to a gene; V was cut back by 0 bases and J by 2 bases. This CDR3 is built from 14 residues. Germline V gives CDR1 SGHTA, CDR2 FQGNSA. The CDR3 DNA reads TGTGCCAGCAGCTTAGCAGGGGGCAACTATGGCTACACCTTC. Protein product: CASSLAGGNYGYTF.

The rearrangement links TRBV5-1 to TRBJ2-3, with a tentative D call TRBD1 (5 bases). Per the germline V gene, CDR1 is SGHRS and CDR2 is YFSETQ. This CDR3 is built from 16 residues. The V and J ends lost 0 bases and 2 bases respectively, with 13 bases between them. CDR3 region: CASSLEGQISTDTQYF. The CDR3 region has the DNA TGCGCCAGCAGCTTGGAAGGACAAATCTCCACAGATACGCAGTATTTT.